These 13 T cell receptor beta chains share one sample of origin, sequenced in a study of T cells after yellow fever vaccination. TCRdb passed the 5' RACE reads through MiXCR, listing each CDR3 protein once. The sample has about 150,000 distinct CDR3 sequences, about 6.2% seen once. Sequencing was performed on CD4+ T cells sorted from PBMCs, taken on the day of the first yellow fever vaccination. The receptors were gathered from a man between 18 and 35 years old who received the YFV17D yellow fever vaccine.

This clonotype was seen many times. This chain joins TRBV12-3 or TRBV12-4 and TRBJ2-7, with 7 nucleotides matching TRBD2. CDR3 length: 13 residues. Trimming took 5 bases from V and 6 from J; bases not matched to a gene: 7. This chain's CDR3 is CASSPQGGAEQYF. The CDR3 coding sequence is TGTGCCAGCAGTCCCCAGGGAGGGGCCGAGCAGTACTTC.

This clonotype was seen ten or more times. The chain has TRBV7-9 and TRBJ2-4, with TRBD1 matching over 8 bases. CDR1 SEHNR and CDR2 FQNEAQ come from the germline V gene (reference sequence). The CDR3 covers 13 residues. Trimming took 7 bases from V and 7 from J; bases not matched to a gene: 6. The chain's CDR3 is CASTPTGVNIQYF. CDR3 sequence (DNA): TGTGCCAGCACCCCGACAGGGGTTAACATTCAGTACTTC.

This clonotype has at least ten counts. The rearrangement uses TRBV29-1 and TRBJ2-3; 8 positions agree with TRBD1. The germline CDR1 and CDR2 sequences are SQVTM and ANQGSEA. V trimming: 7 bases; J trimming: 2 bases; junction bases outside the gene matches: 8. There are 14 residues in the CDR3. The CDR3 loop is CSAGGRDYTDTQYF. The CDR3 DNA is TGCAGCGCAGGGGGCCGGGATTACACAGATACGCAGTATTTT.

This clonotype has at least ten counts. The CDR3 is CASSDSPAGNTGELFF. In DNA, the CDR3 is TGCGCCAGCAGCGACAGCCCCGCGGGGAACACCGGGGAGCTGTTTTTT. V is TRBV5-1 and J is TRBJ2-2, with D perhaps given as TRBD1 or TRBD2 (5 bases each). Germline values: CDR1 SGHRS, CDR2 YFSETQ. The CDR3 runs 16 residues. Trimming shortened V by 4 bases and J by 1 base, and 14 bases separated the two germline ends.

This clonotype occurred many times. The chain joins TRBV20-1 to TRBJ1-1; 7 bases are a match to TRBD1. The ends lost 2 bases at V and 2 bases at J; junction bases unmatched: 8. Germline CDR1 DFQATT, CDR2 SNEGSKA (reference sequence). This CDR3 spans 15 amino acids. In DNA form, the CDR3 reads TGCAGTGCTAGACAAGGGGGCAGTGTAAACACTGAAGCTTTCTTT. This encodes CSARQGGSVNTEAFF.

This clonotype was recorded many times. The genes are TRBV5-1 and TRBJ2-2; D is unresolved. Germline assignment: CDR1 SGHRS and CDR2 YFSETQ. CDR3 size: 13 residues. The germline V and J ends were trimmed by 2 bases and 6 bases, with 8 bases remaining between them. The CDR3 protein is CASSLTGPGELFF. As DNA, the CDR3 is TGCGCCAGCAGCTTAACGGGCCCCGGGGAGCTGTTTTTT.

The genes are TRBV7-8 and TRBJ2-2; 9 bases are a match to TRBD2. CDR3 length: 17 residues. Per the germline V gene, CDR1 is SGHVS and CDR2 is FQNEAQ. V was clipped by 1 base and J by 5 bases; unmatched bases: 8. The CDR3 sequence is CASSLGHISGGTGELFF. The CDR3, as DNA: TGTGCCAGCAGCTTAGGCCATATTAGCGGGGGAACCGGGGAGCTGTTTTTT.

CDR3: CASSTQDGYEQYF. In DNA, the CDR3 is TGTGCCAGCAGCACCCAGGACGGTTACGAGCAGTACTTC. The rearrangement joins TRBV7-3 to TRBJ2-7; D unclear. V dropped 5 bases and J dropped 4 bases, with 12 bases sitting between them. This CDR3 comprises 13 residues. Looked up from germline, CDR1 is SGHTA and CDR2 is FQGTGA.

As concerns this clonotype: A clone one base away is much larger, so this may be a read error. The chain is built from TRBV13 and TRBJ2-5; D may match TRBD1 or TRBD2 (6 bases each). V lost 5 bases, J lost 1 base, and 11 bases lay in between. CDR3 length equals 14 residues. CDR1 is PRHDT and CDR2 is FYEKMQ in the germline V gene (reference sequence). The DNA for the CDR3 is TGTGCCAGCAGCCCCGGGGGCTTCCAAGAGACCCAGTACTTC. The encoded protein is CASSPGGFQETQYF.

This clonotype was detected many times. The CDR3 sequence: CASSLVRGFGDTQYF. CDR3 DNA sequence: TGTGCCAGCAGCTTAGTCCGGGGGTTCGGAGATACGCAGTATTTT. The chain carries TRBV7-9 and TRBJ2-3; D possibly corresponds to TRBD2 (6 bases). V was trimmed by 1 base and J by 5 bases, leaving 13 bases between them. Germline V gene data show CDR1 as SEHNR and CDR2 as FQNEAQ (reference sequence). The CDR3 runs 15 residues.

Comment on this clonotype: A clone one base away is much larger, so this may be a read error. The CDR3, as DNA: TGTGCCAGCAGCCCACGAGGGGAGGGCCACGAGACCCAGTACTTC. This sequence encodes CASSPRGEGHETQYF. The chain recombines TRBV11-3 with TRBJ2-5, with TRBD2 matching over 7 bases. Looked up from germline, CDR1 is SGHNT and CDR2 is YENEEA. V gave up 5 bases and J gave up 5 bases; unmatched junction bases: 11. The CDR3 runs 15 residues. The full variable domain, its missing parts supplied by reference TRBV11-3 and TRBJ2-5, is EAGVVQSPRYKIIEKKQPVAFWCNPISGHNTLYWYLQNLGQGPELLIRYENEEAVDDSQLPKDRFSAERLKGVDSTLKIQPAELGDSAVYLCASSPRGEGHETQYFGPGTRLLVL.

The table lists this clonotype with many counts. The chain is built from TRBV3-1 and TRBJ2-5; 8 bases line up with TRBD2. The CDR3 length is 13 residues. CDR1 and CDR2 (germline): LGHDT, YNNKEL (reference sequence). J lost 4 bases, V lost 7 bases, and 5 bases had no gene match. CDR3 in amino acids: CASTGGVGETQYF. CDR3 bases: TGTGCCAGCACCGGGGGGGTAGGAGAGACCCAGTACTTC.

This clonotype was seen ten or more times. The chain is built from TRBV5-4 and TRBJ2-5, with a weak D call TRBD2 (6 bases). Germline loops: CDR1 SGHNT, CDR2 YYREEE (reference sequence). The CDR3 sequence is 15 residues long. Trimming removed 0 bases from V and 5 bases from J, with 14 bases in between. The CDR3 DNA reads TGTGCCAGCAGCTTGGGCGGGGCCCTAGGGGAGACCCAGTACTTC. Protein sequence: CASSLGGALGETQYF. Using reference TRBV5-4 and TRBJ2-5 for the parts outside the CDR3, the full variable domain is ETGVTQSPTHLIKTRGQQVTLRCSSQSGHNTVSWYQQALGQGPQFIFQYYREEENGRGNFPPRFSGLQFPNYSSELNVNALELDDSALYLCASSLGGALGETQYFGPGTRLLVL.